This T cell receptor (beta chain) appears in the sequencing data of a study of metastatic and nonmetastatic thyroid tumors. Study at large: Across peripheral blood and tumor or nodule tissue samples taken from malignant and benign thyroid patients, the repertoires were compared with one another.

No patient received treatment before thyroid surgery. In the original workflow: The distant-metastasis classifier for papillary thyroid cancer was built from CDR3 differences across clinicopathological groups. TCRdb reanalyzed the PCR reads via MiXCR. These V and J calls rely on TCRdb rather than the paper's analysis. The data hold 4,000 to 6,000 clones, with 25% to 35% observed a single time. The CDR3 has 15 amino acids. V lost 3 bases and J lost 1, with 9 bases in between. This clone was picked up many times. Its antigen is undetermined. Additional DNA sequences in this sample encode the identical CDR3. Whole-study findings and limits: It was reported that TCR beta diversity was significantly higher in malignant thyroid tumors than benign nodules, in blood and tumor.

Source material: adjacent normal tissue. The rearrangement uses TRBV12-3 or TRBV12-4 and TRBJ2-2; D call uncertain. The TCR comes from a female donor with papillary thyroid cancer or a benign thyroid nodule (not recorded which). Some clones in this sample may be carry-over from other donors' samples. This chain's CDR3 is CASSFTLLNTGELFF. CDR3 nucleotides: TGTGCCAGCAGTTTCACCCTCCTGAACACCGGGGAGCTGTTTTTT.